These T cell receptor beta chains were read from a single sample in a study of T cell responses to AZD1222 COVID-19 vaccine. Libraries were prepared by immunoSEQ multiplex PCR; TCRdb keeps only in-frame clonotypes and omits some of them. Here the sample spans roughly 120,000 clones, 80% to 90% being singletons. The source was peripheral blood, collected on day 0 of AZD1222 vaccination. These receptors all stem from an adult in good health. CDR3s include the opening cysteine and the closing phenylalanine or tryptophan. Each record gives: J gene, D gene, V gene, clone size, CDR3 length, CDR3 DNA, CDR3 protein. A D gene is named only where the DNA matches it firmly. Only some rows state a clone size, as once, few, many or a class for expanded clones.

J gene: TRBJ2-3
D gene: NA
V gene: TRBV19
clone size: NA
CDR3 length: 10
CDR3 DNA: TGTGCCAGCGGACGGGGTACGCAGTATTTT
CDR3 protein: CASGRGTQYF

J gene: TRBJ1-1
D gene: NA
V gene: TRBV4-3
clone size: NA
CDR3 length: 13
CDR3 DNA: TGCGCCAGCAGCCAAGACGGGGCAGGGGCAGCTTTCTTT
CDR3 protein: CASSQDGAGAAFF

J gene: TRBJ1-2
D gene: NA
V gene: TRBV6-1
clone size: NA
CDR3 length: 13
CDR3 DNA: TGTGCCAGCAGTGAAGACGGGAAATATGGCTACACCTTC
CDR3 protein: CASSEDGKYGYTF

J gene: TRBJ1-3
D gene: TRBD1
V gene: TRBV19
clone size: NA
CDR3 length: 14
CDR3 DNA: TGTGCCAGTAGTCTAGGACAGGCCGCGGACACCATATATTTT
CDR3 protein: CASSLGQAADTIYF

J gene: TRBJ2-7
D gene: NA
V gene: TRBV6-5
clone size: NA
CDR3 length: 14
CDR3 DNA: TGTGCCAGCAGTTACTCGGGCCCGTCCTACGAGCAGTACTTC
CDR3 protein: CASSYSGPSYEQYF

J gene: TRBJ2-7
D gene: TRBD2
V gene: TRBV5-4
clone size: few
CDR3 length: 13
CDR3 DNA: TGTGCCAGCAGCCCCCTGGCGGGGGGCGAGCAGTACTTC
CDR3 protein: CASSPLAGGEQYF

J gene: TRBJ2-7
D gene: TRBD2
V gene: TRBV6-2/TRBV6-3
clone size: few
CDR3 length: 13
CDR3 DNA: TGTGCCAGCAGCGCTAGCGGGAGGTCGGAGCAGTACTTC
CDR3 protein: CASSASGRSEQYF

J gene: TRBJ2-7
D gene: TRBD1
V gene: TRBV6-5
clone size: few
CDR3 length: 14
CDR3 DNA: TGTGCCAGCAACCCACCGGGACAGGGCCACGAGCAGTACTTC
CDR3 protein: CASNPPGQGHEQYF

J gene: TRBJ2-2
D gene: NA
V gene: TRBV7-9
clone size: NA
CDR3 length: 18
CDR3 DNA: TGTGCCAGCAGACCTAGAGGGGCGGTAGGACTGGGCACCGGGGAGCTGTTTTTT
CDR3 protein: CASRPRGAVGLGTGELFF

J gene: TRBJ2-3
D gene: TRBD2
V gene: TRBV2
clone size: NA
CDR3 length: 11
CDR3 DNA: TGTGCCAGGGCGGGGGGAGATACGCAGTATTTT
CDR3 protein: CARAGGDTQYF

J gene: TRBJ2-4
D gene: NA
V gene: TRBV27
clone size: NA
CDR3 length: 14
CDR3 DNA: TGTGCCAGCAGTCCCCGACTAGAAAGCAACATTCAGTACTTC
CDR3 protein: CASSPRLESNIQYF

J gene: TRBJ2-1
D gene: TRBD1
V gene: TRBV7-9
clone size: NA
CDR3 length: 15
CDR3 DNA: TGTGCCAGCAGCTCGGGACAGGGGGCCGGAGATGAGCAGTTCTTC
CDR3 protein: CASSSGQGAGDEQFF

J gene: TRBJ2-4
D gene: NA
V gene: TRBV19
clone size: NA
CDR3 length: 14
CDR3 DNA: TGTGCCAGTACCCCAACAGGGGCCAAAAACATTCAGTACTTC
CDR3 protein: CASTPTGAKNIQYF

J gene: TRBJ1-1
D gene: NA
V gene: TRBV5-6
clone size: NA
CDR3 length: 18
CDR3 DNA: TGTGCCAGCAGCCCCTGGCCTTACCTCGGGACACCGAACACTGAAGCTTTCTTT
CDR3 protein: CASSPWPYLGTPNTEAFF

J gene: TRBJ2-7
D gene: NA
V gene: TRBV3-1/TRBV3-2
clone size: NA
CDR3 length: 12
CDR3 DNA: TGTGCCAGCAGCCAGACTAGGGTCGAGCAGTACTTC
CDR3 protein: CASSQTRVEQYF

J gene: TRBJ2-7
D gene: TRBD1
V gene: TRBV28
clone size: NA
CDR3 length: 15
CDR3 DNA: TGTGCCAGCAGTACAGGACAGGGGAGGCCCTACGAGCAGTACTTC
CDR3 protein: CASSTGQGRPYEQYF

J gene: TRBJ1-5
D gene: NA
V gene: TRBV4-1
clone size: many
CDR3 length: 17
CDR3 DNA: TGCGCCAGCAGCCAAGGGGCCGGGGTAGGGGGGAATCAGCCCCAGCATTTT
CDR3 protein: CASSQGAGVGGNQPQHF

J gene: TRBJ2-7
D gene: TRBD2
V gene: TRBV28
clone size: NA
CDR3 length: 16
CDR3 DNA: TGTGCCAGCAACCCCTCGGGGGGTTCGTCCTTCTACGAGCAGTACTTC
CDR3 protein: CASNPSGGSSFYEQYF

J gene: TRBJ1-4
D gene: TRBD1
V gene: TRBV7-2
clone size: NA
CDR3 length: 14
CDR3 DNA: TGTGCCAGCAGCTTCGCAGGGGGTGGTGAAAAACTGTTTTTT
CDR3 protein: CASSFAGGGEKLFF

J gene: TRBJ2-7
D gene: NA
V gene: TRBV10-1
clone size: few
CDR3 length: 14
CDR3 DNA: TGCGCCAGCAGTGAGAGGCTATCTGGGTACGAGCAGTACTTC
CDR3 protein: CASSERLSGYEQYF

J gene: TRBJ2-7
D gene: NA
V gene: TRBV10-3
clone size: NA
CDR3 length: 11
CDR3 DNA: TGTGCCATCAGTGATCGCTACGAGCAGTACTTC
CDR3 protein: CAISDRYEQYF

J gene: TRBJ2-7
D gene: TRBD2
V gene: TRBV7-6
clone size: NA
CDR3 length: 15
CDR3 DNA: TGTGCCAGCAGTCCGACTAGCGGGAGCTCCTACGAGCAGTACTTC
CDR3 protein: CASSPTSGSSYEQYF

J gene: TRBJ1-1
D gene: NA
V gene: TRBV28
clone size: NA
CDR3 length: 14
CDR3 DNA: TGTGCCAGCAGTCTCCGGACGCGCTACACTGAAGCTTTCTTT
CDR3 protein: CASSLRTRYTEAFF

J gene: TRBJ1-6
D gene: NA
V gene: TRBV30
clone size: NA
CDR3 length: 15
CDR3 DNA: TGTGCCTGGAGTGCCCGAACCACGGGTAACTCACCCCTCCACTTT
CDR3 protein: CAWSARTTGNSPLHF